This T cell receptor beta chain was sequenced during a study of cytomegalovirus exposure and HLA in healthy donors. Study in general: The Caucasian-associated ancestry cluster held roughly 78% of 398 genotyped donors. General study findings and limits: The authors judged a highly shared variant cluster likely a sequencing artifact. A link between a missense DCLRE1C variant and TCR beta V- and J-gene trimming emerged from a later analysis.

Of note for this clone: Its antigen is unidentified.

The PCR was carried out with 60 Vbeta primers and 13 Jbeta primers. TCRdb keeps only in-frame clones here, not all; method: immunoSEQ multiplex PCR. The sample totals approximately 58,000 clones. This clonotype originated in a young man in good health and CMV-seropositive. The specimen was PBMCs.

As DNA, the CDR3 is TGTGCCAGCCAACGGGAACTTTACAATGAGCAGTTCTTC. Encoded protein: CASQRELYNEQFF. The gene calls are TRBV6-1 and TRBJ2-1; tentatively, D is TRBD2 (5 bases). V shed 8 bases and J shed 4 bases, with 12 bases lying between them. Germline CDR1 is MNHNS and CDR2 is SASEGT. This CDR3 contains 13 residues.